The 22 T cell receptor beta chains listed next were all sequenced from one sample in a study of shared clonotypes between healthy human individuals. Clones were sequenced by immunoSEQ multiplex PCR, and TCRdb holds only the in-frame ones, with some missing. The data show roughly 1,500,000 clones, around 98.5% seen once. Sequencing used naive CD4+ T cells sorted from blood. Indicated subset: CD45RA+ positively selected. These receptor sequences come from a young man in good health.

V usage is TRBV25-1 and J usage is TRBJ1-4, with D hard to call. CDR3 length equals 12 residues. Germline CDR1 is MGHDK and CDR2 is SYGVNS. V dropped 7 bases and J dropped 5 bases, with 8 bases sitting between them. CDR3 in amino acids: CASTSVNEKLFF. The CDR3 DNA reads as TGTGCCAGCACCAGCGTGAATGAAAAACTGTTTTTT.

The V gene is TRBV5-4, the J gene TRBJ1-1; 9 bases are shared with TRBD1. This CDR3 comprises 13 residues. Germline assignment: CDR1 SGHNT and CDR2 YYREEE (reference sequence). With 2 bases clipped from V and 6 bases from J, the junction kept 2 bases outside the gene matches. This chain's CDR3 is CASSFDRGSEAFF. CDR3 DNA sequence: TGTGCCAGCAGCTTCGACAGGGGGTCTGAAGCTTTCTTT.

CDR3 sequence reads: CASSFPTSLTDTQYF. The CDR3 coding sequence is TGTGCCAGCAGCTTTCCTACATCCCTCACAGATACGCAGTATTTT. The genes are TRBV5-5 and TRBJ2-3; the D is unclear. CDR3 length equals 15 residues. V was trimmed by 2 bases and J by 2 bases, leaving 12 bases between them. From germline, CDR1 is SGHKS and CDR2 YYEKEE (reference sequence).

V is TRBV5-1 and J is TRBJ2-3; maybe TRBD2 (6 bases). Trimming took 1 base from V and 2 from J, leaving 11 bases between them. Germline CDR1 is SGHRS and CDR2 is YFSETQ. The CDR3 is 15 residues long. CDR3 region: CASSLRLADTDTQYF. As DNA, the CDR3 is TGCGCCAGCAGCTTGAGGTTAGCGGACACAGATACGCAGTATTTT.

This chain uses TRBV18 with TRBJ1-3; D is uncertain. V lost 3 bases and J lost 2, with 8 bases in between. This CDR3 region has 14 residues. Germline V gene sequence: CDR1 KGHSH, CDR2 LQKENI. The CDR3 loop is CASSPPQAGNTIYF. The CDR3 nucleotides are TGTGCCAGCTCACCCCCCCAGGCTGGAAACACCATATATTTT. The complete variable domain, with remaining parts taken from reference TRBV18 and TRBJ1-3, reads NAGVMQNPRHLVRRRGQEARLRCSPMKGHSHVYWYRQLPEEGLKFMVYLQKENIIDESGMPKERFSAEFPKEGPSILRIQQVVRGDSAAYFCASSPPQAGNTIYFGEGSWLTVV.

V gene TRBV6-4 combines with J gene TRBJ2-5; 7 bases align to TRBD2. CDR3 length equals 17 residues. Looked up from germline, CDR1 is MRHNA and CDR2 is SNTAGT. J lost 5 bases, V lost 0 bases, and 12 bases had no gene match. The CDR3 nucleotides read TGTGCCAGCAGTGACTCGAGTCGTGCGGGAGAAGGGGAGACCCAGTACTTC. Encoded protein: CASSDSSRAGEGETQYF.

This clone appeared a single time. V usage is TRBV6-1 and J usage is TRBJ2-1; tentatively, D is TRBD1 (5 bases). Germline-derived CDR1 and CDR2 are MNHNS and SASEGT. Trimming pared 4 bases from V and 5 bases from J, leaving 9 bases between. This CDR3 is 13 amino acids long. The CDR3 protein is CASSVDSDNEQFF. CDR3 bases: TGTGCCAGCAGTGTTGACAGCGACAATGAGCAGTTCTTC.

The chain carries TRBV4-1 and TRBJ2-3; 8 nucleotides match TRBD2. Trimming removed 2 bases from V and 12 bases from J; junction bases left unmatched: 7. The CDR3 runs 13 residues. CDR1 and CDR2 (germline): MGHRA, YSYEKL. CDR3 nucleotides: TGCGCCAGCAGCCAACCTCTAGCGGGTCTACAGTATTTT. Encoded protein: CASSQPLAGLQYF.

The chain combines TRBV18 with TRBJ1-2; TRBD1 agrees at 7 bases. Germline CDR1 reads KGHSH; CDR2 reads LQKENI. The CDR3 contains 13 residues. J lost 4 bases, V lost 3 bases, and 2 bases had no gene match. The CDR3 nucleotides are TGTGCCAGCTCACCGGCAGGGGGCTATGGCTACACCTTC. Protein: CASSPAGGYGYTF. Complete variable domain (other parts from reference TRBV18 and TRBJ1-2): NAGVMQNPRHLVRRRGQEARLRCSPMKGHSHVYWYRQLPEEGLKFMVYLQKENIIDESGMPKERFSAEFPKEGPSILRIQQVVRGDSAAYFCASSPAGGYGYTFGSGTRLTVV.

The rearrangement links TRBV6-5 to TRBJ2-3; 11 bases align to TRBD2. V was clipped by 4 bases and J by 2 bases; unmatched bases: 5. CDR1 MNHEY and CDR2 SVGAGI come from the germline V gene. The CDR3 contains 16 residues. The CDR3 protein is CASSSGTSGYTDTQYF. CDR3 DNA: TGTGCCAGCAGTTCTGGGACTAGCGGCTACACAGATACGCAGTATTTT.

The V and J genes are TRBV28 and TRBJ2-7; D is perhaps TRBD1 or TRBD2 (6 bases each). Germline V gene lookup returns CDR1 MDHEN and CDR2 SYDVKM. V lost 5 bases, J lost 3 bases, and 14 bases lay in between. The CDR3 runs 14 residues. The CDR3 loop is CASSEQGGNYEQYF. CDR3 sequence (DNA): TGTGCCAGCAGTGAACAGGGAGGTAACTACGAGCAGTACTTC.

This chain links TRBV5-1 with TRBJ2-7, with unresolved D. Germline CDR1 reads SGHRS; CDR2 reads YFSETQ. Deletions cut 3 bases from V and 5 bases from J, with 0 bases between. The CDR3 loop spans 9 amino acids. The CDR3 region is CASSYEQYF. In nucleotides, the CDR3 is TGCGCCAGCAGCTACGAGCAGTACTTC.

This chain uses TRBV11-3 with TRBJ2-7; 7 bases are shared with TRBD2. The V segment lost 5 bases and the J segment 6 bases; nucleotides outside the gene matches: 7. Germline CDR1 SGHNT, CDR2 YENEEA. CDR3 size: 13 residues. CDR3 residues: CASSRGGGAEQYF. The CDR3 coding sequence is TGTGCCAGCAGCCGCGGGGGAGGGGCCGAGCAGTACTTC.

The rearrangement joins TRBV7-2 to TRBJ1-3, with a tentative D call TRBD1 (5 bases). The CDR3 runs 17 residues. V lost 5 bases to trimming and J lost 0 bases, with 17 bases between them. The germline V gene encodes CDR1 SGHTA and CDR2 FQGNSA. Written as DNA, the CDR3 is TGTGCCAGCAGCCCGGGGTGGGGCCTCAACTCTGGAAACACCATATATTTT. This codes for CASSPGWGLNSGNTIYF. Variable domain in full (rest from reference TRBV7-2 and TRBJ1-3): GAGVSQSPSNKVTEKGKDVELRCDPISGHTALYWYRQSLGQGLEFLIYFQGNSAPDKSGLPSDRFSAERTGGSVSTLTIQRTQQEDSAVYLCASSPGWGLNSGNTIYFGEGSWLTVV.

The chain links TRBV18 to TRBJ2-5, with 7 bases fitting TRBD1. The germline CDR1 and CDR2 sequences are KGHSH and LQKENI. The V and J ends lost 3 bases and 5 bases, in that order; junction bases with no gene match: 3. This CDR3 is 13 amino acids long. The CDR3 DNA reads TGTGCCAGCTCACCGGGACAGCTGGAGACCCAGTACTTC. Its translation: CASSPGQLETQYF.

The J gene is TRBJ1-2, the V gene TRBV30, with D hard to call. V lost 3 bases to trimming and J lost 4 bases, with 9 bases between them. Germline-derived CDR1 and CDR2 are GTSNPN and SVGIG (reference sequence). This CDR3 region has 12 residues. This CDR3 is CAWRGQTYGYTF. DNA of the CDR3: TGTGCCTGGAGAGGGCAGACCTATGGCTACACCTTC. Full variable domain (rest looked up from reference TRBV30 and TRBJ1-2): SQTIHQWPATLVQPVGSPLSLECTVEGTSNPNLYWYRQAAGRGLQLLFYSVGIGQISSEVPQNLSASRPQDRQFILSSKKLLLSDSGFYLCAWRGQTYGYTFGSGTRLTVV.

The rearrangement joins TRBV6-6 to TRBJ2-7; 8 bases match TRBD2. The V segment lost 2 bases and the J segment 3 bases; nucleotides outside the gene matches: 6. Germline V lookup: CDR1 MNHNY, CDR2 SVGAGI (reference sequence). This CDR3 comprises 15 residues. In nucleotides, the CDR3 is TGTGCCAGCAGTTACGATCGCGGGGGGAACTACGAGCAGTACTTC. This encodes CASSYDRGGNYEQYF.

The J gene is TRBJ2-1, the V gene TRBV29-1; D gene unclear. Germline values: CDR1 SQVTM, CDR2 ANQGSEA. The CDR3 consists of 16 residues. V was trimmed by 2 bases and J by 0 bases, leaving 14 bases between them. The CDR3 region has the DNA TGCAGCGTTGAATTCCTGGATACCAACTCCTACAATGAGCAGTTCTTC. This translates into CSVEFLDTNSYNEQFF.

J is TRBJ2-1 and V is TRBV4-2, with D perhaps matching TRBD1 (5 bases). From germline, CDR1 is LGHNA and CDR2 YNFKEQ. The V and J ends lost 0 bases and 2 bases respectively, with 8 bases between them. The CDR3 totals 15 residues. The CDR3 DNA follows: TGTGCCAGCAGCCAAGACAGGGTAACCTACAATGAGCAGTTCTTC. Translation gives CASSQDRVTYNEQFF.

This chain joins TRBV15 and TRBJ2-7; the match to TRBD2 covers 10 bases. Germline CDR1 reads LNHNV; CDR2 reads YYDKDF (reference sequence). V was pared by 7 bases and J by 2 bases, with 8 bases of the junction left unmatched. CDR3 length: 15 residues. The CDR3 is CATNPGLAGAYEQYF. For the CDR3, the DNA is TGTGCCACCAACCCGGGGCTAGCGGGGGCCTACGAGCAGTACTTC.

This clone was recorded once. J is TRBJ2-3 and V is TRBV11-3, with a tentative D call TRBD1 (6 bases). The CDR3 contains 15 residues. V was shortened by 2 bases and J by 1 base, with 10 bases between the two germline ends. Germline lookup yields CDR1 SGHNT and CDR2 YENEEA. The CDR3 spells CASSLTGWGTDTQYF. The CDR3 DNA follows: TGTGCCAGCAGCTTAACAGGGTGGGGCACAGATACGCAGTATTTT.

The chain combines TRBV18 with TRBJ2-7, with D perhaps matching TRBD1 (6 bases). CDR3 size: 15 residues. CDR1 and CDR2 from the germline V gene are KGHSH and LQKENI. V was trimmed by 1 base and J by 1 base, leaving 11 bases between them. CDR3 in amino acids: CASSPLDRPSYEQYF. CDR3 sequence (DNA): TGTGCCAGCTCACCACTAGACAGGCCGTCCTACGAGCAGTACTTC.